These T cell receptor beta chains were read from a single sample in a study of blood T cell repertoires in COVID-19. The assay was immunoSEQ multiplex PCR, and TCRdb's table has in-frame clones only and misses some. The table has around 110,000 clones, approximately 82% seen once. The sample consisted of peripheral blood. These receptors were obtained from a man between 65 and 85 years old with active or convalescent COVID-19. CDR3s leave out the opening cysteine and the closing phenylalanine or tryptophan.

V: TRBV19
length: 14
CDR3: ASRSPIQGYDYGYT

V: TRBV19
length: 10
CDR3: ASSQGASEAF

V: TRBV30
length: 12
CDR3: AWSSGGQVDEQY

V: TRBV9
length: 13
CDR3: ASSVAGGSYNEQF

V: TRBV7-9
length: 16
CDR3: ASSTPRAGQAAGGELF

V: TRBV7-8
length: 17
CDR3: ASSLSSSTGASYNSPLH

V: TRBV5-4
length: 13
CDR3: ASSLGNRKTVEQF

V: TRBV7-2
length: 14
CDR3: ASSLGSPVGGDTQY

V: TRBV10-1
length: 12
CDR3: ASGDRGNTGELF

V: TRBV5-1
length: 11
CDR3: ASSLASYGELF

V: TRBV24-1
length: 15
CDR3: ATSDLTSGSRTDTQY

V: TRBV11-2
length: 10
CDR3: ASSLVVYEQF